This TCR beta chain was captured by sequencing in a study of blood T cell repertoires in COVID-19. In Seattle, patients joined the study during active infection and were tracked longitudinally. TCRdb's copy holds only in-frame clones and misses some; the assay was immunoSEQ multiplex PCR. This sample yields more than 350,000 clones, of which roughly 90% are seen a single time; around 2.8% belongs to the top ten. The CDR3 length is 14 residues. Trimming took 6 bases from V and 4 from J, leaving 14 bases between them. Germline CDR1 and CDR2: ENHRY and SYGVKD. The sample taken for sequencing was peripheral blood. The sequence came from a woman aged 25-40 years with COVID-19, enrolled during active disease. This chain links TRBV10-3 with TRBJ2-3, with D hard to call. CDR3 sequence: CAISAGSGPDTQYF. The CDR3 DNA reads as TGTGCCATCAGCGCCGGCTCAGGCCCAGATACGCAGTATTTT.